The 20 T cell receptor beta chains below were found in one sample sequenced in a study of T cells in Graves' hyperthyroidism and ophthalmopathy. What was amplified from RNA transcripts were TCR beta CDR3 regions. A first-round RT-PCR of the TCR CDR3 used the HTBI primer set. TCRdb itself ran the multiplex PCR reads through MiXCR, one entry per CDR3 protein. The sample includes hundreds of thousands of distinct CDR3 sequences, less than 15% of them seen just once. Sequences were obtained from blood. Receptor source: a woman aged 18-35 years with Graves' hyperthyroidism.

This clonotype was recorded many times. V and J are TRBV20-1 and TRBJ2-3, with 9 bases that match TRBD2. The CDR3 has 14 amino acids. Germline values: CDR1 DFQATT, CDR2 SNEGSKA (reference sequence). Unmatched junction bases numbered 9, after V lost 7 bases and J lost 4 bases. CDR3 amino acids: CSGGLAGNADTQYF. The CDR3 nucleotides read TGCAGTGGGGGGCTAGCGGGAAACGCAGATACGCAGTATTTT.

This clonotype was detected ten times or more. The rearrangement uses TRBV20-1 and TRBJ1-1; 10 positions match TRBD1. Germline V CDR1 and CDR2: DFQATT, SNEGSKA (reference sequence). With V trimmed by 3 bases and J by 5 bases, 6 bases remained unmatched. CDR3 length: 14 amino acids. The CDR3 spells CSARRQGARTEAFF. CDR3 DNA: TGCAGTGCTAGGCGACAGGGGGCGCGTACTGAAGCTTTCTTT.

The sample holds many counts of this clonotype. The chain is built from TRBV6-2 or TRBV6-3 and TRBJ2-3; D uncertain. V dropped 5 bases and J dropped 4 bases, with 16 bases sitting between them. Germline-derived CDR1 and CDR2 are MNHEY and SVGEGT. The CDR3 contains 15 residues. CDR3 sequence: CASSQLSRSADTQYF. Written as DNA, the CDR3 is TGTGCCAGCAGTCAACTGTCGCGGTCCGCAGATACGCAGTATTTT.

This clonotype was seen repeatedly, ten times or more. The chain links TRBV20-1 to TRBJ2-1; 10 nucleotides match TRBD2. V dropped 1 base and J dropped 5; count of bases not matched to a gene: 8. Germline CDR1 DFQATT, CDR2 SNEGSKA (reference sequence). The CDR3 totals 16 residues. This chain's CDR3 is CSARGPGLADHNEQFF. In DNA form, the CDR3 reads TGCAGTGCTAGAGGCCCTGGACTAGCGGATCACAATGAGCAGTTCTTC.

This clonotype was recorded at least ten times. This sequence joins TRBV6-5 and TRBJ2-1, with 7 bases aligning to TRBD2. CDR3 length equals 17 residues. Trimming at V came to 3 bases and at J to 0 bases, leaving 8 bases not matched to a gene. The germline gives CDR1 MNHEY, CDR2 SVGAGI. The CDR3 DNA is TGTGCCAGCAGTTATAAATTGGGGGGGAGCTCCTACAATGAGCAGTTCTTC. Its translation: CASSYKLGGSSYNEQFF.

This clonotype was detected a few times. This rearrangement joins TRBV12-3 or TRBV12-4 to TRBJ2-3; perhaps TRBD2 as D (5 bases). This CDR3 has 11 amino acids. Trimming shortened V by 8 bases and J by 5 bases, and 8 bases separated the two germline ends. The CDR3 protein is CASFGLDTQYF. The CDR3 nucleotides read TGTGCCAGCTTCGGACTAGATACGCAGTATTTT.

CDR3: CASSFTGAAFF. The CDR3 DNA follows: TGTGCCAGCAGTTTTACAGGGGCAGCTTTCTTT. The chain couples TRBV12-3 or TRBV12-4 to TRBJ1-1; 7 bases agree with TRBD1. With 3 bases clipped from V and 10 bases from J, the junction kept 2 bases outside the gene matches. The CDR3 spans 11 residues.

At least ten counts were recorded for this clonotype. The chain has TRBV7-9 and TRBJ2-7; 13 bases agree with TRBD2. The CDR3 spans 16 residues. CDR1 and CDR2 from the germline V gene are SEHNR and FQNEAQ (reference sequence). V shed 1 base, J shed 2 bases, and the junction held 2 bases outside the gene matches. The CDR3, as DNA: TGTGCCAGCAGCTTAGTTGGGACTAGCGGGACCTACGAGCAGTACTTC. This sequence encodes CASSLVGTSGTYEQYF.

This clonotype appeared a few times. The rearrangement links TRBV6-2 or TRBV6-3 to TRBJ2-5; D is tentatively TRBD1 or TRBD2 (7 bases each). Trimming removed 6 bases at V and 5 bases at J, with 19 bases between. The CDR3 extends over 15 amino acids. Per the germline V gene, CDR1 is MNHEY and CDR2 is SVGEGT. CDR3 amino acids: CASREGGAGEETQYF. As DNA, the CDR3 is TGTGCCAGCAGGGAAGGGGGCGCGGGGGAGGAGACCCAGTACTTC.

This clonotype was found a few times. The chain links TRBV7-9 to TRBJ1-3; D gene unclear. The V end was cut by 3 bases, the J end by 4 bases, with 7 bases between. Germline V gene sequence: CDR1 SEHNR, CDR2 FQNEAQ (reference sequence). The CDR3 has 13 amino acids. CDR3 sequence (DNA): TGTGCCAGCAGCTTCGCACTCGGAAACACCATATATTTT. Encoded protein: CASSFALGNTIYF.

This clonotype has more than one count but fewer than ten. The genes are TRBV28 and TRBJ2-2; D ambiguous. CDR3 size: 12 residues. Germline V gene sequence: CDR1 MDHEN, CDR2 SYDVKM. The V and J ends lost 7 bases and 5 bases respectively, with 8 bases between them. Here the CDR3 DNA reads TGTGCCAGCAATCCCCTGACCGGGGAGCTGTTTTTT. It yields the protein CASNPLTGELFF.

V gene TRBV7-2 combines with J gene TRBJ2-1, with a weak D call TRBD2 (6 bases). The CDR3 loop spans 16 amino acids. The V gene's germline CDR1 is SGHTA and CDR2 FQGNSA. Between the trimmed V and J ends, which lost 2 bases and 11 bases, there was a span of 22 bases. CDR3 nucleotides: TGTGCCAGCAGCTTACAGGCGGGATATATTCTTGGTCAGCAGTTCTTC. Translating it yields CASSLQAGYILGQQFF.

There are many counts of this clonotype. This CDR3 is CASSSYSGGLGYNEQFF. For the CDR3, the DNA is TGTGCCAGCAGCTCATACTCGGGCGGTTTGGGCTACAATGAGCAGTTCTTC. The chain employs TRBV7-2 and TRBJ2-1; D is uncertain. There are 17 residues in the CDR3. Germline CDR1 reads SGHTA; CDR2 reads FQGNSA. V was pared by 4 bases and J by 3 bases, with 19 bases between.

This clonotype was recorded a few times. V gene TRBV25-1 combines with J gene TRBJ2-3; D is uncertain. CDR1 is MGHDK and CDR2 is SYGVNS in the germline V gene. This CDR3 has 16 amino acids. V was cut by 6 bases and J by 3 bases, with 19 bases left in between. The CDR3: CASSPTHLKRTDTQYF. DNA for the CDR3: TGTGCCAGCAGCCCGACCCACCTAAAGAGAACAGATACGCAGTATTTT.

This clonotype was observed at least ten times. The chain is built from TRBV11-3 and TRBJ1-5; 9 nucleotides align to TRBD1. The germline V gene has CDR1 SGHNT and CDR2 YENEEA. The junction had 6 bases not matched to a gene; V was cut back by 5 bases and J by 4 bases. The CDR3 extends over 15 amino acids. CDR3 in amino acids: CASSMGQGSNQPQHF. In nucleotides, the CDR3 is TGTGCCAGCAGCATGGGACAGGGCTCTAATCAGCCCCAGCATTTT.

Many counts were recorded for this clonotype. The chain carries TRBV12-5 and TRBJ2-5; D might be TRBD2 (5 bases). Trimming took off 4 bases at V and 4 bases at J, with 13 bases between the two ends. Germline-derived CDR1 and CDR2 are LGHNT and FRNRAP. There are 14 residues in the CDR3. CDR3 nucleotide sequence: TGTGCTAGTGGTTCCGGCGGGCCTAGAGAGACCCAGTACTTC. Its translation: CASGSGGPRETQYF.

This clonotype was found many times. The V call is TRBV27, the J call TRBJ2-7, with 9 bases lining up with TRBD2. This CDR3 has 17 residues. CDR1 and CDR2 from the germline V gene are MNHEY and SMNVEV (reference sequence). Losses at the gene ends were 3 bases for V and 2 bases for J; bases not matched to a gene: 11. CDR3 loop: CASSFGVPSGIAYEQYF. The CDR3 region has the DNA TGTGCCAGCAGTTTTGGGGTTCCTAGCGGGATTGCCTACGAGCAGTACTTC.

In its sample, this clonotype was seen once. The chain is built from TRBV5-1 and TRBJ2-7, with TRBD1 identical over 9 bases. The trim removed 5 bases at V and 3 bases at J, leaving 6 bases unmatched. The CDR3 has 14 amino acids. Germline V CDR1 and CDR2: SGHRS, YFSETQ. The CDR3 nucleotides read TGCGCCAGCAGAACAGGACAGGGGCTCTACGAGCAGTACTTC. Encoded protein: CASRTGQGLYEQYF.

This clonotype has only a few counts. The V call is TRBV4-3, the J call TRBJ1-4; D might be TRBD1 (5 bases). The CDR3 extends over 15 amino acids. The V gene lost 0 bases and the J gene lost 8 bases, with 13 bases spanning the gap. Germline CDR1 LGHNA, CDR2 YSLEER. This CDR3 is CASSQEPRVEEKLFF. The CDR3 DNA is TGCGCCAGCAGCCAAGAACCCAGGGTCGAGGAAAAACTGTTTTTT.

The chain combines TRBV28 with TRBJ1-1; tentatively, D is TRBD1 (6 bases). From germline, CDR1 is MDHEN and CDR2 SYDVKM. V lost 6 bases and J lost 11, with 28 bases in between. The CDR3 extends over 16 amino acids. The CDR3, as DNA: TGTGCCAGCAGAACTAACAGGGTCACGAAGATCCAAGGGGCTTTCTTT. Amino acid sequence: CASRTNRVTKIQGAFF. Full variable domain (missing parts from reference TRBV28 and TRBJ1-1): DVKVTQSSRYLVKRTGEKVFLECVQDMDHENMFWYRQDPGLGLRLIYFSYDVKMKEKGDIPEGYSVSREKKERFSLILESASTNQTSMYLCASRTNRVTKIQGAFFGQGTRLTVV.